This T cell receptor beta chain emerged from a study of patients and donors after allogeneic stem cell transplantation. The sample holds many counts of this clonotype. Germline CDR1 SNHLY, CDR2 FYNNEI. The CDR3 is 15 amino acids. V shed 6 bases and J shed 0 bases, with 12 bases lying between them. TCRdb called the RT-PCR reads again in MiXCR, with one record for every CDR3 protein. The profile shows roughly 30,000 distinct CDR3 sequences, 6.8% of them singletons. Sequences were obtained from blood, either unsorted or a sorted T cell fraction (not recorded which). V and J are TRBV2 and TRBJ1-5; D may be TRBD1 (5 bases). The sequence came from a human donor who was either an allogeneic HSCT recipient or a stem cell or donor lymphocyte infusion donor (not recorded which). It is not recorded whose cells these are; they may come from a transplant donor. The chain's CDR3 is CASRPDRASNQPQHF. The CDR3 region has the DNA TGTGCCAGCAGACCAGACAGAGCTAGCAATCAGCCCCAGCATTTT.